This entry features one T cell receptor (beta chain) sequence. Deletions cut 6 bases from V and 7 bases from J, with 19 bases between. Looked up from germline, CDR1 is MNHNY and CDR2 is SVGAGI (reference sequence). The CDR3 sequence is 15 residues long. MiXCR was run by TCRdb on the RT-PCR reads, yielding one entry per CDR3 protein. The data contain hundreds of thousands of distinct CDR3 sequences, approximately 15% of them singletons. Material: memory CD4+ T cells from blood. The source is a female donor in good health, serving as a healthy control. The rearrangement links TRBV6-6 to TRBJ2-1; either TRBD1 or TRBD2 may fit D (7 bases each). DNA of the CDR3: TGTGCCAGCAGGGGGGGGGGACAGTTCAAGAATGAGCAGTTCTTC. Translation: CASRGGGQFKNEQFF.